The 24 T cell receptor beta chains below all came from one sample that was sequenced in a study of molecular identifiers for immune sequencing clone quantification. TCRdb reprocessed the PCR reads via MiXCR and lists one record per CDR3 protein. The table records 550,000 to 750,000 distinct CDR3 sequences, 15% to 20% of them present only once. The sample was naive CD8+ T cells from blood, with Jurkat cell RNA spiked in. Subset denoted: FACS-sorted CD8+CD4-CCR7+CD45RA+ naive T cells. The receptors were gathered from a human donor in good health. Some libraries in this study had Jurkat cell RNA spiked in.

There are many counts of this clonotype. This sequence joins TRBV7-9 and TRBJ2-7; 7 bases fit TRBD1. Germline V gene data show CDR1 as SEHNR and CDR2 as FQNEAQ (reference sequence). V gave up 2 bases and J gave up 2 bases; unmatched junction bases: 6. The CDR3 totals 15 residues. CDR3 loop: CASSLSGQKPYEQYF. The CDR3 DNA reads TGTGCCAGCAGCTTATCGGGACAGAAGCCCTACGAGCAGTACTTC.

This chain joins TRBV7-9 and TRBJ2-1, with D perhaps given as TRBD1 or TRBD2 (5 bases each). V was trimmed by 5 bases and J by 5 bases, leaving 19 bases between them. CDR1 is SEHNR and CDR2 is FQNEAQ in the germline V gene (reference sequence). The CDR3 has 16 residues. This CDR3 is CASSQLTGAKDNEQFF. CDR3 coding DNA: TGTGCCAGCAGCCAACTCACCGGGGCCAAAGACAATGAGCAGTTCTTC.

On this clonotype: This may come from a read error, since a much larger clone is one base off. The chain carries TRBV28 and TRBJ2-7, with TRBD2 matching over 9 bases. The CDR3 loop spans 16 amino acids. CDR1 and CDR2 (germline): MDHEN, SYDVKM. The CDR3 protein is CAGSLSTSGPSYEQYF. CDR3 sequence (DNA): TGTGCCGGCAGTTTATCAACTAGCGGGCCATCCTACGAGCAGTACTTC.

This clonotype was recorded many times. The gene calls are TRBV28 and TRBJ1-5; D is undetermined. CDR1 is MDHEN, CDR2 SYDVKM, per germline. This CDR3 is 17 amino acids long. V was shortened by 4 bases and J by 2 bases, with 18 bases between the two germline ends. The CDR3 reads CASSSPLRVGGNQPQHF. The CDR3 coding sequence is TGTGCCAGCAGTTCCCCCCTCCGGGTTGGAGGCAATCAGCCCCAGCATTTT.

This clonotype showed up many times. The chain carries TRBV30 and TRBJ1-4; possibly TRBD1 for D (5 bases). V lost 3 bases and J 6 bases, leaving 11 bases between the germline ends. This CDR3 comprises 13 residues. The germline CDR1 and CDR2 sequences are GTSNPN and SVGIG (reference sequence). CDR3: CAWRGPGHEKLFF. The DNA for the CDR3 is TGTGCCTGGAGAGGACCGGGGCATGAAAAACTGTTTTTT.

This clonotype was detected only once. This chain links TRBV5-6 with TRBJ2-7, with D possibly being TRBD2 (6 bases). The ends were cut back, 3 bases at V and 5 bases at J, with 12 bases in the middle. Germline CDR1 and CDR2: SGHDT and YYEEEE. This CDR3 is built from 13 residues. This CDR3 reads CASSWGDGDEQYF. The CDR3 nucleotides read TGTGCCAGCAGCTGGGGGGATGGGGACGAGCAGTACTTC.

This clonotype was counted a few times. The chain carries TRBV6-1 and TRBJ2-3; D is possibly TRBD1 (6 bases). V shed 6 bases and J shed 2 bases, with 15 bases lying between them. The CDR3 extends over 15 amino acids. CDR1 is MNHNS, CDR2 SASEGT, per germline. CDR3 sequence: CASSGTLVITDTQYF. CDR3 nucleotides: TGTGCCAGCAGCGGGACACTGGTAATCACAGATACGCAGTATTTT.

This clonotype came up many times. The chain combines TRBV29-1 with TRBJ2-7, with a weak D call TRBD1 (5 bases). The CDR3 totals 15 residues. Trimming cost V 1 base and J 0 bases, with 13 bases left between them. The germline V gene encodes CDR1 SQVTM and CDR2 ANQGSEA. The CDR3: CSVEGQSDSSYEQYF. The DNA for the CDR3 is TGCAGCGTTGAAGGTCAATCTGACAGCTCCTACGAGCAGTACTTC.

This chain links TRBV7-8 with TRBJ1-2; D gene ambiguous. CDR1 is SGHVS and CDR2 is FQNEAQ in the germline V gene. V was shortened by 1 base and J by 1 base, with 10 bases between the two germline ends. The CDR3 contains 15 residues. Written as DNA, the CDR3 is TGTGCCAGCAGCTTAGTAGGGCGGGGTAACTATGGCTACACCTTC. Translating it yields CASSLVGRGNYGYTF. Filled out from reference TRBV7-8 and TRBJ1-2, the complete variable domain reads GAGVSQSPRYKVAKRGQDVALRCDPISGHVSLFWYQQALGQGPEFLTYFQNEAQLDKSGLPSDRFFAERPEGSVSTLKIQRTQQEDSAVYLCASSLVGRGNYGYTFGSGTRLTVV.

This clonotype turned up a few times. The genes are TRBV4-2 and TRBJ2-2; 11 nucleotides match TRBD2. The germline V gene has CDR1 LGHNA and CDR2 YNFKEQ. CDR3 size: 17 residues. The V and J ends lost 2 bases and 4 bases, in that order; junction bases with no gene match: 6. Here the CDR3 DNA reads TGTGCCAGCAGCCAAACACTAGCGGGAGATATCACCGGGGAGCTGTTTTTT. This encodes CASSQTLAGDITGELFF.

This clonotype was found many times. The rearrangement uses TRBV30 and TRBJ2-1; either TRBD1 or TRBD2 may fit D (5 bases each). This CDR3 is 14 amino acids long. Germline V gives CDR1 GTSNPN, CDR2 SVGIG (reference sequence). V shed 5 bases and J shed 8 bases, with 19 bases lying between them. The CDR3 DNA is TGTGCCTGGTCGAACCTAGCAGAAGGGGATGAGCAGTTCTTC. Translated, it gives CAWSNLAEGDEQFF.

The chain recombines TRBV3-1 with TRBJ2-5; 11 positions agree with TRBD2. CDR3 length: 15 amino acids. CDR1 and CDR2 (germline): LGHDT, YNNKEL (reference sequence). After removal of 6 bases from V and 4 bases from J, the junction contained 7 bases not matched to a gene. The CDR3 DNA is TGTGCCAGCAGTGGTAGCGGGGGGGCCCGAGAGACCCAGTACTTC. Amino acids: CASSGSGGARETQYF.

This clonotype was counted many times. The V and J genes are TRBV4-3 and TRBJ1-1, with a possible D match to TRBD1 (6 bases). The CDR3 contains 16 residues. Germline V gene lookup returns CDR1 LGHNA and CDR2 YSLEER. Trimming cost V 1 base and J 4 bases, with 16 bases left between them. Here the CDR3 DNA reads TGCGCCAGCAGCCAAGGCGGAACAGGGTCTGGCACTGAAGCTTTCTTT. This translates into CASSQGGTGSGTEAFF.

This clonotype appeared many times. The CDR3 DNA reads as TGTGCCAGCAGCCCGCAGGAGCGGGCCTACGAGCAGTACTTC. It yields the protein CASSPQERAYEQYF. The V and J genes are TRBV7-9 and TRBJ2-7; D is possibly TRBD2 (6 bases). The V and J ends lost 5 bases and 2 bases respectively, with 13 bases between them. Germline loops: CDR1 SEHNR, CDR2 FQNEAQ (reference sequence). The CDR3 loop spans 14 amino acids.

This clonotype came up a few times. This chain joins TRBV2 and TRBJ1-4; 7 bases line up with TRBD1. The CDR3 sequence is 15 residues long. From germline, CDR1 is SNHLY and CDR2 FYNNEI. J was trimmed by 8 bases and V by 6 bases; bases with no gene match: 12. The DNA of the CDR3 is TGTGCCAGCAGAGGACCGACAGGGTTGGGAGAAAAACTGTTTTTT. This encodes CASRGPTGLGEKLFF.

The chain couples TRBV7-9 to TRBJ2-2, with D perhaps TRBD2 (5 bases). The V end was cut by 8 bases, the J end by 3 bases, with 16 bases between. This CDR3 has 15 amino acids. Looked up from germline, CDR1 is SEHNR and CDR2 is FQNEAQ (reference sequence). CDR3 protein: CASGTSGGDTGELFF. The CDR3 DNA reads TGTGCCAGCGGCACAAGCGGAGGAGACACCGGGGAGCTGTTTTTT.

This sequence joins TRBV15 and TRBJ2-5; TRBD2 matches 7 bases. With V trimmed by 3 bases and J by 2 bases, 18 bases remained unmatched. The CDR3 runs 19 residues. CDR1 is LNHNV, CDR2 YYDKDF, per germline (reference sequence). The CDR3 DNA is TGTGCCACCAGCAGTATATTTGGTGCGGTGGCGGGAGTTCAAGAGACCCAGTACTTC. Translating gives CATSSIFGAVAGVQETQYF.

This rearrangement joins TRBV19 to TRBJ1-1; no clear D. The CDR3 contains 13 residues. V was pared by 4 bases and J by 2 bases, with 8 bases between. CDR1 and CDR2 (germline): LNHDA, SQIVND (reference sequence). The CDR3 reads CASSTAANTEAFF. As DNA, the CDR3 is TGTGCCAGTAGTACCGCGGCCAACACTGAAGCTTTCTTT.

This clonotype was observed at least ten times. J is TRBJ2-5 and V is TRBV9; TRBD2 is a possible D gene (6 bases). Trimming removed 2 bases from V and 7 bases from J, with 15 bases in between. Germline assignment: CDR1 SGDLS and CDR2 YYNGEE. The CDR3 extends over 14 amino acids. CDR3 protein: CASSVGGELGTQYF. The CDR3 region has the DNA TGTGCCAGCAGCGTCGGGGGAGAGTTGGGGACCCAGTACTTC. Supplemented by reference TRBV9 and TRBJ2-5, the full variable domain reads DSGVTQTPKHLITATGQRVTLRCSPRSGDLSVYWYQQSLDQGLQFLIQYYNGEERAKGNILERFSAQQFPDLHSELNLSSLELGDSALYFCASSVGGELGTQYFGPGTRLLVL.

This clonotype was recorded at least ten times. The chain carries TRBV7-9 and TRBJ2-7, with 7 bases identical to TRBD1. The CDR3 consists of 14 residues. Trimming removed 5 bases from V and 6 bases from J; junction bases left unmatched: 10. In germline, CDR1 is SEHNR, CDR2 FQNEAQ (reference sequence). The CDR3 nucleotides read TGTGCCAGCAGCACCCAGGGGGTGAAGGTCGAGCAGTACTTC. This codes for CASSTQGVKVEQYF. The full variable domain, completed using reference TRBV7-9 and TRBJ2-7, is DTGVSQNPRHKITKRGQNVTFRCDPISEHNRLYWYRQTLGQGPEFLTYFQNEAQLEKSRLLSDRFSAERPKGSFSTLEIQRTEQGDSAMYLCASSTQGVKVEQYFGPGTRLTVT.

The chain links TRBV6-1 to TRBJ1-1, with TRBD1 matching over 7 bases. The germline V gene has CDR1 MNHNS and CDR2 SASEGT. V dropped 6 bases and J dropped 4; count of bases not matched to a gene: 14. The CDR3 sequence is 16 residues long. The CDR3 loop is CASSEHSTGVTTEAFF. The CDR3 coding sequence is TGTGCCAGCAGCGAACACTCTACAGGGGTAACCACTGAAGCTTTCTTT.

This clonotype showed up many times. J is TRBJ2-3 and V is TRBV14; unclear D gene. The CDR3 runs 15 residues. Germline loops: CDR1 SGHDN, CDR2 FVKESK. The ends were cut back, 0 bases at V and 4 bases at J, with 11 bases in the middle. The DNA of the CDR3 is TGTGCCAGCAGCCAAGATACCACTATGGCAGATACGCAGTATTTT. Amino acids: CASSQDTTMADTQYF.

This clonotype was observed many times. This sequence joins TRBV7-6 and TRBJ2-5; 7 bases match TRBD2. The CDR3 is made up of 15 amino acids. Germline CDR1 is SGHVS and CDR2 is FNYEAQ. V lost 6 bases, J lost 2 bases, and 9 bases stayed unmatched. CDR3 DNA: TGTGCCAGCAGTTCCGAGCGGGATTTTCAAGAGACCCAGTACTTC. Translated, it gives CASSSERDFQETQYF.

Regarding this clonotype: A much larger clone differs from this one at a single base, so this may be a read error. V usage is TRBV20-1 and J usage is TRBJ1-5; D is unresolved. V was clipped by 0 bases and J by 1 base, with 10 bases between them. This CDR3 comprises 15 residues. Germline V gene sequence: CDR1 DFQATT, CDR2 SNEGSKA (reference sequence). CDR3 region: CSAREAPLSNQPQHF. The CDR3 nucleotides are TGCAGTGCTAGAGAAGCCCCCCTGAGCAATCAGCCCCAGCATTTT.